Listed below are T cell receptor beta chains from one sample, sequenced in a study of PD-L1 blockade in urothelial cancer. TCRdb's table, derived via immunoSEQ multiplex PCR, lists solely in-frame clones and lacks some. Among just under 40,000 clones listed, about 89% were seen once. This specimen was PBMCs, taken around atezolizumab (anti-PD-L1) treatment. The receptors derive from a man aged 55 to 70 with urothelial cancer. Each CDR3 is given with its conserved first and last residue. The order of the fields is clone size, V gene, J gene, D gene, CDR3 protein, CDR3 DNA. A D gene is named only where the DNA matches it firmly. Not every row has a clone size; where given, it reads once, few, many or a size class.

size: NA
V: TRBV7-8
J: TRBJ2-2
D: NA
CDR3: CASSLSTGEAGELFF
DNA: TGTGCCAGCAGCTTATCCACAGGGGAGGCCGGGGAGCTGTTTTTT

size: NA
V: TRBV15
J: TRBJ1-2
D: NA
CDR3: CATSREGTGSFYGYTF
DNA: TGTGCCACCAGCAGAGAAGGAACAGGGTCTTTCTATGGCTACACCTTC

size: NA
V: TRBV7-6
J: TRBJ2-7
D: TRBD1
CDR3: CASSLGQGGGEQYF
DNA: TGTGCCAGCAGCCTCGGACAGGGGGGCGGCGAGCAGTACTTC

size: once
V: TRBV10-1
J: TRBJ2-6
D: NA
CDR3: CASSESRSGANVLTF
DNA: TGCGCCAGCAGTGAGTCGCGCTCTGGGGCCAACGTCCTGACTTTC

size: once
V: TRBV20-1
J: TRBJ2-3
D: NA
CDR3: CSASGDTQYF
DNA: TGCAGTGCTAGCGGAGATACGCAGTATTTT

size: few
V: TRBV30
J: TRBJ1-1
D: NA
CDR3: CAWSHLGARETEAFF
DNA: TGTGCCTGGAGTCACCTGGGGGCGAGAGAGACTGAAGCTTTCTTT

size: NA
V: TRBV14
J: TRBJ1-3
D: NA
CDR3: CASSLRQSSGNTIYF
DNA: TGTGCCAGCAGCCTACGACAGTCCTCTGGAAACACCATATATTTT

size: once
V: TRBV10-3
J: TRBJ1-3
D: NA
CDR3: CAISDSGHSGNTIYF
DNA: TGTGCCATCAGTGACTCAGGGCACTCTGGAAACACCATATATTTT

size: NA
V: TRBV5-1
J: TRBJ2-7
D: NA
CDR3: CASSLPGIPGEQYF
DNA: TGCGCCAGCAGCTTACCAGGCATTCCTGGGGAGCAGTACTTC

size: NA
V: TRBV28
J: TRBJ2-5
D: NA
CDR3: CASSPVGRGAWETQYF
DNA: TGTGCCAGCAGCCCCGTCGGACGGGGAGCTTGGGAGACCCAGTACTTC

size: NA
V: TRBV7-9
J: TRBJ2-3
D: TRBD2
CDR3: CASSSIAGRTDTQYF
DNA: TGTGCCAGCAGCTCAATAGCGGGAAGGACAGATACGCAGTATTTT

size: NA
V: TRBV6-5
J: TRBJ2-7
D: TRBD1
CDR3: CASSLDRDAYEQYF
DNA: TGTGCCAGCAGTCTGGACAGGGACGCCTACGAGCAGTACTTC

size: NA
V: TRBV19
J: TRBJ2-2
D: TRBD1
CDR3: CASSTGQGRAGELFF
DNA: TGTGCCAGTAGTACCGGACAGGGACGGGCCGGGGAGCTGTTTTTT